The 29 T cell receptor beta chains below come from one sample, sequenced in a study of patients and donors after allogeneic stem cell transplantation. TCRdb independently ran MiXCR on the RT-PCR reads; one entry per CDR3 protein. The repertoire holds hundreds of thousands of distinct CDR3 sequences, with roughly an eighth as singletons. The sample consisted of blood, either unsorted or a sorted T cell fraction (not recorded which). These receptors originate from a human donor who was either an allogeneic HSCT recipient or a stem cell or donor lymphocyte infusion donor (not recorded which). It is not recorded whose cells these are; they may come from a transplant donor.

This chain uses TRBV7-3 with TRBJ2-5; D may be TRBD1 or TRBD2 (5 bases each). This CDR3 is 15 amino acids long. Trimming cost V 3 bases and J 1 base, with 12 bases left between them. In germline, CDR1 is SGHTA, CDR2 FQGTGA. CDR3 DNA sequence: TGTGCCAGCAGCTTTTCGGCAGGGACCCAAGAGACCCAGTACTTC. As protein: CASSFSAGTQETQYF.

The chain employs TRBV23-1 and TRBJ1-1; 9 bases match TRBD1. TRBV23-1 is an ORF; its function is uncertain. The junction had 11 bases not matched to a gene; V was cut back by 8 bases and J by 1 base. The CDR3 runs to 16 residues. The CDR3 sequence: CASRVPGQGSNTEAFF. The CDR3 nucleotides are TGCGCCAGCCGCGTCCCGGGACAGGGATCGAACACTGAAGCTTTCTTT.

In its sample, this clonotype was seen a few times. The chain links TRBV6-1 to TRBJ1-1; no clear D gene. CDR1 MNHNS and CDR2 SASEGT come from the germline V gene. This CDR3 has 14 residues. Trimming stripped 6 bases from V and 1 base from J, with 12 bases between. This chain's CDR3 is CASSPRTKNTEAFF. For the CDR3, the DNA is TGTGCCAGCAGCCCCAGAACTAAGAACACTGAAGCTTTCTTT.

The chain couples TRBV2 to TRBJ2-5, with a weak D call TRBD1 (6 bases). Germline loops: CDR1 SNHLY, CDR2 FYNNEI. Trimming removed 3 bases from V and 5 bases from J, with 19 bases in between. The length of the CDR3 is 16 residues. CDR3 amino acids: CASSDPGPQGVETQYF. In nucleotides, the CDR3 is TGTGCCAGCAGTGATCCGGGTCCACAGGGAGTGGAGACCCAGTACTTC. Filled out from reference TRBV2 and TRBJ2-5, the complete variable domain reads EPEVTQTPSHQVTQMGQEVILRCVPISNHLYFYWYRQILGQKVEFLVSFYNNEISEKSEIFDDQFSVERPDGSNFTLKIRSTKLEDSAMYFCASSDPGPQGVETQYFGPGTRLLVL.

This clonotype was seen only a few times. This chain uses TRBV11-3 with TRBJ2-7; a weak D match, TRBD2 (6 bases). The CDR3 length is 16 residues. The V and J ends lost 5 bases and 3 bases respectively, with 20 bases between them. CDR1 is SGHNT and CDR2 is YENEEA in the germline V gene. CDR3 sequence (DNA): TGTGCCAGCAGCCCCTACCCTATAGGAGGGGACTACGAGCAGTACTTC. Protein product: CASSPYPIGGDYEQYF.

There are many counts of this clonotype. J is TRBJ1-6 and V is TRBV3-1, with 9 positions matching TRBD1. The CDR3 spans 15 residues. Trimming at V came to 4 bases and at J to 10 bases, leaving 8 bases not matched to a gene. The germline V gene has CDR1 LGHDT and CDR2 YNNKEL (reference sequence). CDR3 sequence (DNA): TGTGCCAGCAGCCCAAGGGACAGGGTATACTCACCCCTCCACTTT. Its protein product is CASSPRDRVYSPLHF. The complete variable domain, with remaining parts taken from reference TRBV3-1 and TRBJ1-6, reads DTAVSQTPKYLVTQMGNDKSIKCEQNLGHDTMYWYKQDSKKFLKIMFSYNNKELIINETVPNRFSPKSPDKAHLNLHINSLELGDSAVYFCASSPRDRVYSPLHFGNGTRLTVT.

This clonotype was detected a few times. The J gene is TRBJ1-4, the V gene TRBV4-3; D unclear. This CDR3 spans 15 amino acids. V was trimmed by 1 base and J by 5 bases, leaving 11 bases between them. Germline V gene lookup returns CDR1 LGHNA and CDR2 YSLEER. CDR3 amino acids: CASSQVSGLNEKLFF. CDR3 DNA: TGCGCCAGCAGCCAAGTCTCAGGACTCAATGAAAAACTGTTTTTT.

This clonotype was observed a handful of times. V is TRBV20-1 and J is TRBJ1-1; TRBD1 matches 9 bases. Germline lookup yields CDR1 DFQATT and CDR2 SNEGSKA (reference sequence). V trimming: 5 bases; J trimming: 0 bases; junction bases outside the gene matches: 10. CDR3 length: 16 residues. CDR3 protein: CSARRTGAKVNTEAFF. In nucleotides, the CDR3 is TGCAGTGCTCGTAGGACAGGGGCGAAAGTGAACACTGAAGCTTTCTTT.

This clonotype was recorded many times. V gene TRBV12-3 or TRBV12-4 combines with J gene TRBJ1-2; no reliable D call. The CDR3 has 13 amino acids. V lost 6 bases and J 3 bases, leaving 11 bases between the germline ends. The CDR3 protein is CASSPTDYYGYTF. The CDR3 nucleotides are TGTGCCAGCAGCCCGACCGACTACTATGGCTACACCTTC.

This clonotype was counted only a few times. The V call is TRBV29-1, the J call TRBJ2-1, with D possibly called TRBD1 or TRBD2 (5 bases each). Trimming took 6 bases from V and 3 from J, leaving 18 bases between them. Germline-derived CDR1 and CDR2 are SQVTM and ANQGSEA. The CDR3 extends over 15 amino acids. This CDR3 is CSVPRRGGHYNEQFF. CDR3 bases: TGCAGCGTCCCCAGACGGGGCGGACACTACAATGAGCAGTTCTTC.

In this sample, this clonotype turned up a few times. J is TRBJ1-6 and V is TRBV2, with a tentative D call TRBD1 (5 bases). This CDR3 spans 13 amino acids. Trimming took off 7 bases at V and 9 bases at J, with 13 bases between the two ends. Germline V gene sequence: CDR1 SNHLY, CDR2 FYNNEI. CDR3 nucleotides: TGTGCCAGCACGGGGGGAGGCAGTTCACCCCTCCACTTT. Protein sequence: CASTGGGSSPLHF.

Only a few counts were recorded for this clonotype. The chain recombines TRBV28 with TRBJ2-1; D could derive from TRBD1 or TRBD2 (5 bases each). The CDR3 has 15 amino acids. In germline, CDR1 is MDHEN, CDR2 SYDVKM. Trimming took off 5 bases at V and 10 bases at J, with 21 bases between the two ends. CDR3 bases: TGTGCCAGCAGTGCTGATCCGGGACCCCAACCGGAGCAGTTCTTC. It codes for CASSADPGPQPEQFF.

The V and J genes are TRBV3-1 and TRBJ1-4, with a weak D call TRBD1 (5 bases). V was clipped by 3 bases and J by 6 bases, with 14 bases between them. The CDR3 has 15 residues. Germline-derived CDR1 and CDR2 are LGHDT and YNNKEL (reference sequence). CDR3 residues: CASSQDISRDEKLFF. For the CDR3, the DNA is TGTGCCAGCAGCCAGGACATCTCAAGGGATGAAAAACTGTTTTTT.

At least ten counts were recorded for this clonotype. The gene calls are TRBV14 and TRBJ1-1; a possible D gene is TRBD1 (5 bases). Trimming removed 7 bases from V and 7 bases from J, with 10 bases in between. The CDR3 contains 11 residues. Germline CDR1 is SGHDN and CDR2 is FVKESK. The CDR3 DNA is TGTGCCAGCACCCTGAGGGGTGAAGCTTTCTTT. It specifies CASTLRGEAFF.

The chain couples TRBV6-1 to TRBJ1-5; possible D gene TRBD1, 5 bases. V was cut by 5 bases and J by 5 bases, with 13 bases left in between. This CDR3 region has 14 residues. CDR1 MNHNS and CDR2 SASEGT come from the germline V gene. CDR3 loop: CASSPGGVYQPQHF. CDR3 in DNA: TGTGCCAGCAGTCCCGGGGGGGTTTATCAGCCCCAGCATTTT.

This clonotype has at least ten counts. The genes are TRBV11-2 and TRBJ1-1; no firm D call. The CDR3 extends over 13 amino acids. V lost 5 bases, J lost 4 bases, and 11 bases lay in between. Germline CDR1 and CDR2: SGHAT and FQNNGV. CDR3 sequence: CASSVSLGTEAFF. The CDR3 coding sequence is TGTGCCAGCAGCGTCAGTTTAGGCACTGAAGCTTTCTTT.

This clonotype occurred many times. The chain has TRBV27 and TRBJ2-2, with 10 positions matching TRBD2. Trimming removed 6 bases from V and 8 bases from J; junction bases left unmatched: 12. The germline V gene has CDR1 MNHEY and CDR2 SMNVEV (reference sequence). CDR3 length: 16 residues. The CDR3 reads CASSFGLAGVSGELFF. DNA for the CDR3: TGTGCCAGCAGCTTTGGCCTAGCGGGGGTTTCAGGGGAGCTGTTTTTT.

The CDR3 coding sequence is TGCAGTGCAACGACCCCCCCTCGAGCGGGGCTTAACTACGAGCAGTACTTC. This codes for CSATTPPRAGLNYEQYF. The chain uses TRBV20-1 and TRBJ2-7; 7 bases are a match to TRBD2. The CDR3 contains 17 residues. Trimming at V came to 6 bases and at J to 3 bases, leaving 20 bases not matched to a gene. From germline, CDR1 is DFQATT and CDR2 SNEGSKA (reference sequence).

This clonotype has just a few counts. V usage is TRBV2 and J usage is TRBJ2-3; 8 positions agree with TRBD2. CDR1 SNHLY and CDR2 FYNNEI come from the germline V gene. J lost 6 bases, V lost 4 bases, and 6 bases had no gene match. This CDR3 region has 14 residues. The CDR3 DNA follows: TGTGCCAGCAGTGGGAGCGGGAGAGAGGATACGCAGTATTTT. This sequence encodes CASSGSGREDTQYF.

This clonotype occurred many times. Here the CDR3 reads CASSPLPRGGGELFF. The CDR3 DNA follows: TGTGCCAGCAGCCCCCTCCCTCGTGGGGGAGGGGAGCTGTTTTTT. The chain carries TRBV7-6 and TRBJ2-2, with D perhaps assigned TRBD1 or TRBD2 (5 bases each). Per the germline V gene, CDR1 is SGHVS and CDR2 is FNYEAQ. The CDR3 is made up of 15 amino acids. V lost 5 bases, J lost 8 bases, and 18 bases lay in between.

This clonotype has only a few counts. The chain links TRBV6-2 or TRBV6-3 to TRBJ2-7; no firm D call. The CDR3 is 16 residues long. Germline-derived CDR1 and CDR2 are MNHEY and SVGEGT. V gave up 2 bases and J gave up 0 bases, with 14 bases separating them. CDR3 region: CASSYELGMSSYEQYF. DNA of the CDR3: TGTGCCAGCAGTTACGAGCTTGGGATGAGCTCCTACGAGCAGTACTTC.

The chain couples TRBV27 to TRBJ2-3, with D perhaps TRBD2 (5 bases). V lost 3 bases to trimming and J lost 2 bases, with 9 bases between them. Germline assignment: CDR1 MNHEY and CDR2 SMNVEV (reference sequence). The CDR3 extends over 14 amino acids. The CDR3 sequence is CASSFRLATDTQYF. For the CDR3, the DNA is TGTGCCAGCAGTTTCCGTCTAGCCACAGATACGCAGTATTTT.

This clonotype showed up many times. The J gene is TRBJ2-7, the V gene TRBV7-3; 9 bases match TRBD1. The germline gives CDR1 SGHTA, CDR2 FQGTGA. The CDR3 runs 16 residues. Trimming removed 6 bases from V and 2 bases from J; junction bases left unmatched: 11. CDR3 amino acids: CASRPPEGDRAYEQYF. The CDR3 nucleotides are TGTGCCAGCAGACCACCTGAGGGGGACAGGGCCTACGAGCAGTACTTC. The complete variable domain, with remaining parts taken from reference TRBV7-3 and TRBJ2-7, reads GAGVSQTPSNKVTEKGKYVELRCDPISGHTALYWYRQSLGQGPEFLIYFQGTGAADDSGLPNDRFFAVRPEGSVSTLKIQRTERGDSAVYLCASRPPEGDRAYEQYFGPGTRLTVT.

This clonotype was detected only a few times. The chain joins TRBV29-1 to TRBJ1-1, with D tentatively TRBD1 (5 bases). The CDR3 covers 13 residues. Germline-derived CDR1 and CDR2 are SQVTM and ANQGSEA. Trimming pared 4 bases from V and 1 base from J, leaving 10 bases between. CDR3 DNA sequence: TGCAGCGTTGCCTATCAGGGGAACACTGAAGCTTTCTTT. Translation: CSVAYQGNTEAFF.

This clonotype was recorded a few times. The chain combines TRBV6-2 or TRBV6-3 with TRBJ2-2, with a weak D call TRBD1 (6 bases). With 6 bases removed from V and 4 bases from J, the gap between germline ends came to 15 bases. The CDR3 has 15 amino acids. CDR1 and CDR2 (germline): MNHEY, SVGEGT. The CDR3 nucleotides read TGTGCCAGCAGCAACACAGGGTTGGGCACCGGGGAGCTGTTTTTT. Translating it yields CASSNTGLGTGELFF.

The chain joins TRBV2 to TRBJ2-1, with 9 positions matching TRBD2. This CDR3 comprises 15 residues. J gave up 4 bases and V 6 bases, and 7 bases lay outside the gene matches. Germline loops: CDR1 SNHLY, CDR2 FYNNEI. CDR3 in amino acids: CASRKIAGDYNEQFF. The DNA for the CDR3 is TGTGCCAGCAGGAAAATAGCGGGGGATTACAATGAGCAGTTCTTC.

The J gene is TRBJ2-5, the V gene TRBV12-3 or TRBV12-4; TRBD2 matches at 11 bases. After removal of 2 bases from V and 7 bases from J, the junction contained 6 bases not matched to a gene. This CDR3 region has 15 residues. The CDR3 reads CASSLSALAGVTQYF. In DNA form, the CDR3 reads TGTGCCAGCAGTTTATCAGCACTAGCGGGAGTGACCCAGTACTTC.

At least ten counts were recorded for this clonotype. The rearrangement joins TRBV27 to TRBJ2-2; D is perhaps TRBD2 (5 bases). The CDR3 is 16 residues long. V was shortened by 4 bases and J by 1 base, with 13 bases between the two germline ends. Germline CDR1 MNHEY, CDR2 SMNVEV (reference sequence). The CDR3 spells CASSSLTGKNTGELFF. The CDR3 DNA is TGTGCCAGCAGTTCCCTAACCGGGAAGAACACCGGGGAGCTGTTTTTT.

The chain is built from TRBV6-2 or TRBV6-3 and TRBJ2-2, with D possibly being TRBD1 (5 bases). Germline CDR1 is MNHEY and CDR2 is SVGEGT. The V gene lost 6 bases and the J gene lost 5 bases, with 10 bases spanning the gap. CDR3 length: 13 residues. The CDR3 bases are TGTGCCAGCAGCGCCCAGGGAACCGGGGAGCTGTTTTTT. Its translation is CASSAQGTGELFF.